The 19 T cell receptor beta chains given below trace back to one sample, sequenced in a study of human T cells and chemical hapten exposure. TCRdb re-derived calls from the RACE reads in MiXCR, one entry per CDR3 protein. The table includes over 150,000 distinct CDR3 sequences, 25% to 35% detected once. Time point defined: patch test 3, about 24 weeks after DPC sensitization. The treatment denotes: therapeutic diphenylcyclopropenone sensitization with weekly scalp DPC. This specimen consisted of whole blood, obtained in connection with sensitization to the hapten diphenylcyclopropenone (DPC). Receptors originate from a woman between 18 and 29 years old with alopecia areata. Some clones in this sample may be carry-over from other donors' samples.

V is TRBV7-2 and J is TRBJ2-3; weak D call: TRBD1 (6 bases). The CDR3 has 16 amino acids. V was trimmed by 4 bases and J by 3 bases, leaving 17 bases between them. Germline CDR1 reads SGHTA; CDR2 reads FQGNSA. CDR3 sequence: CASSSRTARGTDTQYF. CDR3 coding DNA: TGTGCCAGCAGCTCCAGGACAGCAAGGGGGACAGATACGCAGTATTTT.

This clonotype was seen a few times. V and J are TRBV24-1 and TRBJ2-7; the D is unclear. Germline V gene data show CDR1 as KGHDR and CDR2 as SFDVKD. The CDR3 runs to 10 residues. Trimming stripped 6 bases from V and 5 bases from J, with 4 bases between. The chain's CDR3 is CATSRHEQYF. The CDR3 DNA is TGTGCCACCAGTCGTCACGAGCAGTACTTC.

This clonotype came up many times. The CDR3 loop is CASILPPTQYF. CDR3 nucleotides: TGTGCCAGCATTCTACCACCTACGCAGTATTTT. V gene TRBV6-2 or TRBV6-3 combines with J gene TRBJ2-3; D gene uncertain. The CDR3 has 11 amino acids. Looked up from germline, CDR1 is MNHEY and CDR2 is SVGEGT. Trimming removed 7 bases at V and 8 bases at J, with 10 bases between.

The rearrangement links TRBV4-3 to TRBJ2-2; TRBD2 aligns across 11 bases. This CDR3 has 16 residues. From germline, CDR1 is LGHNA and CDR2 YSLEER. The V segment lost 6 bases and the J segment 1 base; nucleotides outside the gene matches: 4. The DNA for the CDR3 is TGCGCCAGCAGGCTTGGGACTAGCGGGAACACCGGGGAGCTGTTTTTT. It is translated as CASRLGTSGNTGELFF.

Only a few counts were recorded for this clonotype. The J gene is TRBJ2-7, the V gene TRBV29-1; D uncertain. Germline V gene data show CDR1 as SQVTM and CDR2 as ANQGSEA. There are 12 residues in the CDR3. The germline V and J ends were trimmed by 5 bases and 2 bases, with 10 bases remaining between them. The CDR3 region is CSVQQSPYEQYF. CDR3 nucleotides: TGCAGCGTTCAACAGTCCCCCTACGAGCAGTACTTC.

This clonotype turned up a few times. The chain links TRBV18 to TRBJ1-6; 7 bases map to TRBD1. Germline trimming cut 4 bases from V and 10 bases from J; bases unmatched to any gene: 4. Germline CDR1 reads KGHSH; CDR2 reads LQKENI. This CDR3 has 13 residues. In DNA, the CDR3 is TGTGCCAGCTCACTGGGGACAGAGTCACCCCTCCACTTT. This sequence encodes CASSLGTESPLHF.

J is TRBJ2-7 and V is TRBV10-3; the D is unclear. Per germline, CDR1 ENHRY and CDR2 SYGVKD. Trimming took 3 bases from V and 5 from J, leaving 5 bases between them. This CDR3 is 11 amino acids long. CDR3 nucleotide sequence: TGTGCCATCAGTGATCTCAACGAGCAGTACTTC. It encodes CAISDLNEQYF.

This clonotype appeared many times. The chain recombines TRBV20-1 with TRBJ1-2, with D unclear. The CDR3 runs 15 residues. V dropped 1 base and J dropped 4 bases, with 16 bases sitting between them. Germline values: CDR1 DFQATT, CDR2 SNEGSKA (reference sequence). This CDR3 is CSARGVGGRVYGYTF. The CDR3 coding sequence is TGCAGTGCTAGAGGGGTCGGAGGGCGTGTCTATGGCTACACCTTC.

This clonotype has only a few counts. The chain joins TRBV7-2 to TRBJ2-5; no clear D. Trimming pared 5 bases from V and 3 bases from J, leaving 16 bases between. The CDR3 is 15 residues long. The germline CDR1 and CDR2 sequences are SGHTA and FQGNSA. CDR3 region: CASSLGSAQKETQYF. The CDR3 coding sequence is TGTGCCAGCAGCCTAGGCTCAGCGCAAAAAGAGACCCAGTACTTC.

The chain carries TRBV7-2 and TRBJ2-1, with unresolved D. Germline assignment: CDR1 SGHTA and CDR2 FQGNSA. The CDR3 has 13 residues. V was clipped by 7 bases and J by 6 bases, with 13 bases between them. The CDR3 loop is CASNLDGPNEQFF. CDR3 DNA sequence: TGTGCCAGCAACCTCGACGGACCCAATGAGCAGTTCTTC.

This chain joins TRBV7-3 and TRBJ2-1; 11 bases line up with TRBD2. Germline V gene lookup returns CDR1 SGHTA and CDR2 FQGTGA. The CDR3 extends over 15 amino acids. The junction had 3 bases not matched to a gene; V was cut back by 3 bases and J by 5 bases. This CDR3 is CASSLGTSGNNEQFF. The CDR3 bases are TGTGCCAGCAGCTTGGGGACTAGCGGCAACAATGAGCAGTTCTTC.

This clonotype was observed a few times. The rearrangement joins TRBV4-1 to TRBJ1-2, with unresolved D. Trimming pared 5 bases from V and 3 bases from J, leaving 16 bases between. The CDR3 has 15 amino acids. Germline V lookup: CDR1 MGHRA, CDR2 YSYEKL. The CDR3 region is CASSYPTRVDYGYTF. Written as DNA, the CDR3 is TGCGCCAGCAGCTACCCGACGAGGGTGGACTATGGCTACACCTTC.

This clonotype was counted a few times. CDR3 nucleotides: TGTGCCAGCAGTTATGGGGGGACCTTTTACAATGAGCAGTTCTTC. Protein: CASSYGGTFYNEQFF. V and J are TRBV28 and TRBJ2-1, with TRBD2 as a possible D gene (6 bases). The CDR3 is 15 amino acids. V gave up 4 bases and J gave up 4 bases, with 14 bases separating them. The V gene's germline CDR1 is MDHEN and CDR2 SYDVKM.

V gene TRBV20-1 combines with J gene TRBJ1-5; the D gene is possibly TRBD1 (5 bases). CDR1 and CDR2 from the germline V gene are DFQATT and SNEGSKA (reference sequence). V was trimmed by 0 bases and J by 6 bases, leaving 15 bases between them. CDR3 length: 15 residues. This CDR3 is CSARDAGGGSQPQHF. The CDR3 DNA sequence: TGCAGTGCTAGAGATGCGGGGGGAGGGTCTCAGCCCCAGCATTTT.

This clonotype was counted a few times. This chain joins TRBV10-2 and TRBJ1-3; 8 bases are a match to TRBD1. With V trimmed by 3 bases and J by 4 bases, 8 bases remained unmatched. There are 16 residues in the CDR3. CDR1 and CDR2 (germline): WSHSY, SAAADI. Here the CDR3 DNA reads TGCGCCAGCAGTGAATTGGGGACAGGTGGAGGAAACACCATATATTTT. It codes for CASSELGTGGGNTIYF.

V is TRBV11-1 and J is TRBJ1-1; weak D call: TRBD1 (5 bases). CDR3 size: 14 residues. Per germline, CDR1 SGHAT and CDR2 FQDESV (reference sequence). The V gene lost 4 bases and the J gene lost 4 bases, with 13 bases spanning the gap. The CDR3, as DNA: TGTGCCAGCAGCTATAGGGGCATCGCCACTGAAGCTTTCTTT. Protein sequence: CASSYRGIATEAFF.

This clonotype was detected only a few times. The chain employs TRBV20-1 and TRBJ1-3; D gene ambiguous. CDR3 length: 15 amino acids. Trimming took 3 bases from V and 2 from J, leaving 14 bases between them. Germline V gene lookup returns CDR1 DFQATT and CDR2 SNEGSKA (reference sequence). The CDR3 DNA is TGCAGTGCTAGTCCTCTCACGACGACTGGAAACACCATATATTTT. Translation: CSASPLTTTGNTIYF.

V usage is TRBV9 and J usage is TRBJ2-1; TRBD1 might be the D (7 bases). Germline V gene data show CDR1 as SGDLS and CDR2 as YYNGEE. This CDR3 comprises 15 residues. Trimming shortened V by 1 base and J by 7 bases, and 15 bases separated the two germline ends. The CDR3: CASSVMEGAGNEQFF. The CDR3 coding sequence is TGTGCCAGCAGCGTAATGGAGGGGGCTGGGAATGAGCAGTTCTTC.

This clonotype was detected only once. The chain combines TRBV6-5 with TRBJ2-7; either TRBD1 or TRBD2 may fit D (5 bases each). The CDR3 contains 14 residues. Germline loops: CDR1 MNHEY, CDR2 SVGAGI. The V end lost 0 bases, the J end lost 4 bases, and 10 bases lay between the germline ends. As DNA, the CDR3 is TGTGCCAGCAGTTACTCCGGCAGGGAGTACGAGCAGTACTTC. This encodes CASSYSGREYEQYF.